Here is one T cell receptor beta chain with its context. The repertoire was sequenced with immunoSEQ multiplex PCR; TCRdb's copy has only in-frame clones and lacks some. The sample lists some 250,000 clones, approximately 85% seen once, with around 12% in the top ten. These data are taken from a study of blood T cell repertoires in COVID-19. Germline trimming cut 4 bases from V and 1 base from J; bases unmatched to any gene: 11. Germline-derived CDR1 and CDR2 are SGHRS and YFSETQ. The CDR3 runs 17 residues. The rearrangement joins TRBV5-1 to TRBJ2-3; 8 nucleotides line up with TRBD1. The clonotype was recovered from an older woman with active or convalescent COVID-19. The sequencing input was peripheral blood. The CDR3 reads CASSLFNNRGGTDTQYF. Written as DNA, the CDR3 is TGCGCCAGCAGCCTCTTTAACAACAGGGGGGGCACAGATACGCAGTATTTT. The full variable domain, with the rest looked up from reference TRBV5-1 and TRBJ2-3, is KAGVTQTPRYLIKTRGQQVTLSCSPISGHRSVSWYQQTPGQGLQFLFEYFSETQRNKGNFPGRFSGRQFSNSRSEMNVSTLELGDSALYLCASSLFNNRGGTDTQYFGPGTRLTVL.